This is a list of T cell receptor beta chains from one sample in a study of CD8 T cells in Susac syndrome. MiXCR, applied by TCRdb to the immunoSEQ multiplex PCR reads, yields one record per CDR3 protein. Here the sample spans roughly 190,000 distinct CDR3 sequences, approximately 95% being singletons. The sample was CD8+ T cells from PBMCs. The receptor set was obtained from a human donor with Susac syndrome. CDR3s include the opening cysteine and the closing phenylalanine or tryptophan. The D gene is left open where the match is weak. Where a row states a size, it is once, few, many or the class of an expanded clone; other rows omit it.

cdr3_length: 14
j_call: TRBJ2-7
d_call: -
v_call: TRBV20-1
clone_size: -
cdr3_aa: CSAPTSTSSYEQYF
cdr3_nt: TGCAGTGCACCTACTAGCACCTCCTCCTACGAGCAGTACTTC

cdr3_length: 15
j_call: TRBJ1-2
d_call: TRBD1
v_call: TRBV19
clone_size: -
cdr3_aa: CASRNDREGNYGYTF
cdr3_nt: TGTGCCAGTAGGAATGACAGGGAGGGAAACTATGGCTACACCTTC

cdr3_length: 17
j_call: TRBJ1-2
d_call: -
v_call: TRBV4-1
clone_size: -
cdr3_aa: CASSQDRGLPLNYGYTF
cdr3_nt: TGCGCCAGCAGCCAAGACCGGGGCCTTCCTCTCAACTATGGCTACACCTTC

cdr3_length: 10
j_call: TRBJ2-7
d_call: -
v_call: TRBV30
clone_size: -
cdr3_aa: CACRSDEQYF
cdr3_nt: TGTGCCTGTCGTAGTGACGAGCAGTACTTC

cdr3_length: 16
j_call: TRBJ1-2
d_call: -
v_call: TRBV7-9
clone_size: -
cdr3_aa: CASSLVTGHPIYGYTF
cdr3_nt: TGTGCCAGCAGCTTAGTTACCGGTCACCCAATCTATGGCTACACCTTC

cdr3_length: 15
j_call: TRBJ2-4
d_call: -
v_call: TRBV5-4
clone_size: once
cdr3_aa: CASSDGAGPPDIQYF
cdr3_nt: TGTGCCAGCAGCGACGGGGCGGGGCCCCCTGACATTCAGTACTTC

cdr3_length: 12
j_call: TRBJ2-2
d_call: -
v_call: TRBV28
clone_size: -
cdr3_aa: CASSLSDGELFF
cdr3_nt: TGTGCCAGCAGTTTGAGTGACGGGGAGCTGTTTTTT

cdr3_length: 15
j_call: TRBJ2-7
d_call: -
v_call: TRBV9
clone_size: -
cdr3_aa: CASSVASQGTFEQYF
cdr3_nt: TGTGCCAGCAGCGTTGCCTCCCAAGGCACCTTCGAGCAGTACTTC

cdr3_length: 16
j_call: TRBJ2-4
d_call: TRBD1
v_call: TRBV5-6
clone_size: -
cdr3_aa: CASSLGDSLAKNIQYF
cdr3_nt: TGTGCCAGCAGCTTGGGGGACAGCCTAGCCAAAAACATTCAGTACTTC

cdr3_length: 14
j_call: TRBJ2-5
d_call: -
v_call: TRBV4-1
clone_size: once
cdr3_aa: CASSQTGLGETQYF
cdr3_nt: TGCGCCAGCAGCCAGACAGGCCTAGGGGAGACCCAGTACTTC

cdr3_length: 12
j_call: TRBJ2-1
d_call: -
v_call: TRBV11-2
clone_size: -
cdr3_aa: CASSLADNEQFF
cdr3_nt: TGTGCCAGCAGCTTAGCAGACAATGAGCAGTTCTTC

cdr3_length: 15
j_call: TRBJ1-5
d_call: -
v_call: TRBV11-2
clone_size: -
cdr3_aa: CASSLSDLPNQPQHF
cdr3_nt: TGTGCCAGCAGCTTATCGGACCTACCCAATCAGCCCCAGCATTTT

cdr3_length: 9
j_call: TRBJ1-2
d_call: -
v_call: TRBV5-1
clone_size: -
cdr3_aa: CARQQVHTF
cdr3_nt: TGCGCCAGGCAGCAGGTCCACACCTTC

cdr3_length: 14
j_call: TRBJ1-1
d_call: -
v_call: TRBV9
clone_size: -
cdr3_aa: CASSPPPPNTEAFF
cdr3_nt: TGTGCCAGCAGCCCCCCACCCCCGAACACTGAAGCTTTCTTT

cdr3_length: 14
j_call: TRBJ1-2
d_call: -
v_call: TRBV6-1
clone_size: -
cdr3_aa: CASSPQGSDYGYTF
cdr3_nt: TGTGCCAGCAGCCCCCAGGGTTCCGACTATGGCTACACCTTC

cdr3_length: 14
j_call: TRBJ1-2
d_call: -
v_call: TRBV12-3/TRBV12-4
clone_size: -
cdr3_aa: CASSPTTGFKGYTF
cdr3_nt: TGTGCCAGCAGTCCAACCACAGGCTTCAAGGGCTACACCTTC

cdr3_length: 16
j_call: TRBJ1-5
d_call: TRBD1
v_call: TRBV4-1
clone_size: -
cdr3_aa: CASSQGDRGSNQPQHF
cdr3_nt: TGCGCCAGCAGCCAAGGGGACAGGGGGAGCAATCAGCCCCAGCATTTT

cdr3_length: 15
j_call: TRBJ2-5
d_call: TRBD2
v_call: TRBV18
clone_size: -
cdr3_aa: CASSPGGGTQETQYF
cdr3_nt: TGTGCCAGCTCACCCGGCGGGGGGACCCAAGAGACCCAGTACTTC

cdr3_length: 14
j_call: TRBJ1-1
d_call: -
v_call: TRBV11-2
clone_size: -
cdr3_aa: CASSLVEGRTEAFF
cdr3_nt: TGTGCCAGCAGCTTAGTTGAGGGAAGGACTGAAGCTTTCTTT

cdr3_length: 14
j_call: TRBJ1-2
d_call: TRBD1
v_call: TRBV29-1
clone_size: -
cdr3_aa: CSVLLTGRNYGYTF
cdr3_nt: TGCAGCGTGCTTCTGACAGGGAGGAACTATGGCTACACCTTC

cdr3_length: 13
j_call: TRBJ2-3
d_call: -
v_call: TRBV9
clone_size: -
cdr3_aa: CASSVAEPNTQYF
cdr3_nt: TGTGCCAGCAGCGTAGCCGAGCCGAATACGCAGTATTTT

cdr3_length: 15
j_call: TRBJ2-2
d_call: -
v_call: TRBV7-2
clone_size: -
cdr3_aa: CASSLEVRVAGELFF
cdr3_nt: TGTGCCAGCAGCTTAGAGGTCAGGGTCGCCGGGGAGCTGTTTTTT

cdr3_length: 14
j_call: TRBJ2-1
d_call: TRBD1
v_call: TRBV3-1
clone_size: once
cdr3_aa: CASSQEPGGREQFF
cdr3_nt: TGTGCCAGCAGCCAAGAACCAGGGGGTCGGGAGCAGTTCTTC

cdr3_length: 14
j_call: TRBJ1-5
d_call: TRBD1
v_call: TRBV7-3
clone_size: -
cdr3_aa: CASSSNRGHQPQHF
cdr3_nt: TGTGCCAGCAGCTCTAACAGGGGACATCAGCCCCAGCATTTT

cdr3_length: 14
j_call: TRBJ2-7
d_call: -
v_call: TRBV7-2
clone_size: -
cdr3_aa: CASTPVAGFHEQYF
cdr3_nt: TGTGCCAGCACCCCCGTGGCGGGATTCCACGAGCAGTACTTC

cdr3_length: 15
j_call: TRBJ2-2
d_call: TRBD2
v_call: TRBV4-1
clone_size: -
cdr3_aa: CASSRSGSGTGELFF
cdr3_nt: TGCGCCAGCAGCCGTAGCGGGAGTGGTACCGGGGAGCTGTTTTTT

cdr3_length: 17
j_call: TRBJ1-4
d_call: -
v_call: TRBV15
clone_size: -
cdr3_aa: CATSKVSAGAANEKLFF
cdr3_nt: TGTGCCACCAGCAAGGTCAGCGCGGGCGCAGCTAATGAAAAACTGTTTTTT

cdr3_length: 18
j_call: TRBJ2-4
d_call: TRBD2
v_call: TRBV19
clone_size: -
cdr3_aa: CASSPGLAGGLAKNIQYF
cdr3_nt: TGTGCCAGTAGTCCCGGACTAGCGGGAGGGCTAGCCAAAAACATTCAGTACTTC

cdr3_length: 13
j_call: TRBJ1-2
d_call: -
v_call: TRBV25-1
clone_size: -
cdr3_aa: CASSDSRIDGYTF
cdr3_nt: TGTGCCAGCAGTGATAGCAGGATCGATGGCTACACCTTC

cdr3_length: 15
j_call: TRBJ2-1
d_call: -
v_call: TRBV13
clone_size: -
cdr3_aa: CASSSEGRGWDEQFF
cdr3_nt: TGTGCCAGCAGCTCCGAGGGAAGAGGGTGGGATGAGCAGTTCTTC

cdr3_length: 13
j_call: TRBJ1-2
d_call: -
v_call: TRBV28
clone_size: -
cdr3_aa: CASSSQGSYGYTF
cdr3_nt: TGTGCCAGCAGTTCCCAGGGAAGCTATGGCTACACCTTC

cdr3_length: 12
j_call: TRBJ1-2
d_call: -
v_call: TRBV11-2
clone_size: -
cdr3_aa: CASSLSGKGYTF
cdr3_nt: TGTGCCAGCAGCTTGAGTGGGAAGGGCTACACCTTC

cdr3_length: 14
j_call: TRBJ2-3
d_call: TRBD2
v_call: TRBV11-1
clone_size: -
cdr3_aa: CASSSTSGEGSQYF
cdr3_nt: TGTGCCAGCAGCTCGACTAGCGGAGAGGGATCGCAGTATTTT

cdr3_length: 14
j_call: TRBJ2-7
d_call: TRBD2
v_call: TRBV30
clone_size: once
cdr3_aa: CAWSLGGDSYEQYF
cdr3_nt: TGTGCCTGGAGTTTGGGGGGGGACTCCTACGAGCAGTACTTC

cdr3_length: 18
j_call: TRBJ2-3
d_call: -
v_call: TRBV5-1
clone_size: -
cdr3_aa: CASSLISESRDDTDTQYF
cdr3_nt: TGCGCCAGCAGCTTGATATCAGAGTCGAGGGACGACACAGATACGCAGTATTTT

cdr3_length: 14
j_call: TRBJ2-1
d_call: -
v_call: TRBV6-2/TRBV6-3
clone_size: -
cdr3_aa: CASRAGQGSGGQFF
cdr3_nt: TGTGCCAGCAGGGCCGGACAGGGTTCGGGGGGGCAGTTCTTC

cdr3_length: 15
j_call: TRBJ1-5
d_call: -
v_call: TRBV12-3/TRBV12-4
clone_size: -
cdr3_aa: CASSRRQVRGQPQHF
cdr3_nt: TGTGCCAGCAGTCGAAGACAGGTGCGTGGTCAGCCCCAGCATTTT

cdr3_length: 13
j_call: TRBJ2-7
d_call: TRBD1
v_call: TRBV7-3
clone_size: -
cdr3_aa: CASSPDRVGEQYF
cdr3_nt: TGTGCCAGCAGCCCAGACAGGGTGGGGGAGCAGTACTTC

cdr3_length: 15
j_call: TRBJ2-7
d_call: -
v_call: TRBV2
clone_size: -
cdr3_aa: CASSEKEVYLYEQYF
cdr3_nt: TGTGCCAGCAGTGAAAAGGAGGTGTATCTCTACGAGCAGTACTTC

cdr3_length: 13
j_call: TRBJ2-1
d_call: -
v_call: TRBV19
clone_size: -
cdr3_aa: CASTTGTYDEQFF
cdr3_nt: TGTGCCAGTACTACTGGGACGTATGATGAGCAGTTCTTC

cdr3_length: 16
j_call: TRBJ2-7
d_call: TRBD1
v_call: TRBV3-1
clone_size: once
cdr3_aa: CASSQDPPGQNYEQYF
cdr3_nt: TGTGCCAGCAGCCAAGATCCCCCGGGACAGAACTACGAGCAGTACTTC

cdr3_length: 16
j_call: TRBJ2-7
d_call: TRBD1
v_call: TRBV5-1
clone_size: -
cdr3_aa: CASSWGRYRGIYEQYF
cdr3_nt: TGCGCCAGCAGCTGGGGTCGGTACAGGGGAATCTACGAGCAGTACTTC

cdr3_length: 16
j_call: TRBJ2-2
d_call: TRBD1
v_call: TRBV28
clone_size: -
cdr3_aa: CASSAPGTANTGELFF
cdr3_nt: TGTGCCAGCAGTGCCCCCGGGACAGCGAACACCGGGGAGCTGTTTTTT

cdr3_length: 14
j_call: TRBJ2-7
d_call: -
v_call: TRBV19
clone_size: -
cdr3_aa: CASSPQGTTYEQYF
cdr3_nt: TGTGCCAGTAGTCCCCAAGGGACAACCTACGAGCAGTACTTC

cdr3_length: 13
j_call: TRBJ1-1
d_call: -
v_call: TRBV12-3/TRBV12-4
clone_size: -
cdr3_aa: CASSLAGHIEAFF
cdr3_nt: TGTGCCAGCAGTTTAGCGGGGCATATTGAAGCTTTCTTT

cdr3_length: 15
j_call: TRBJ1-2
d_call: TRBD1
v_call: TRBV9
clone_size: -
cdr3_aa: CASSGDRVQGYGYTF
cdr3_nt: TGTGCCAGCAGCGGAGACAGGGTCCAAGGCTATGGCTACACCTTC

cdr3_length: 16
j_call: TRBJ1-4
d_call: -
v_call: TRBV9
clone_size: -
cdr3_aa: CASSPPTGGGNEKLFF
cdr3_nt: TGTGCCAGCAGCCCGCCAACGGGGGGCGGTAATGAAAAACTGTTTTTT